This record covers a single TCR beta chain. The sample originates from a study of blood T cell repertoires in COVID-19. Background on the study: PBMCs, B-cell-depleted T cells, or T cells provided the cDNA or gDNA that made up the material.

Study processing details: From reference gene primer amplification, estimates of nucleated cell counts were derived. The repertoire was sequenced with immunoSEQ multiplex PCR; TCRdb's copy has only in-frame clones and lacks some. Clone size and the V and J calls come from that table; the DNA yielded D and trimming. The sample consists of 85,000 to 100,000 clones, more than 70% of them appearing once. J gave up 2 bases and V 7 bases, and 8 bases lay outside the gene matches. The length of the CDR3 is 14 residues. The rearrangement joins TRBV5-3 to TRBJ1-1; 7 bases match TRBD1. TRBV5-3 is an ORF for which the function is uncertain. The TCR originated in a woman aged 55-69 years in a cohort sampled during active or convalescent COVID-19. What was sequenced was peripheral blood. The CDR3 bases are TGTGCCAGAGCAGGGGGGAAGGCCAACACTGAAGCTTTCTTT. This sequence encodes CARAGGKANTEAFF.